The 10 T cell receptor beta chains below were found in one sample sequenced in a study of vaccination and CD4 T cells after COVID-19. The assay that was used to sequence DNA from cultured CD4+ T cells was the Oncomine TCR Beta short-read assay. TCRdb re-called the PCR reads through MiXCR, storing one row per CDR3 protein. The sample consists of around 10,000 distinct CDR3 sequences, roughly 46% of them appearing once. The treatment was: approximately nine-day PBMC culture with coronavirus spike peptide pools or control peptides (ViraFEST assay). Their antigens are not known. Sequenced sample: CD4+ T cells from blood, cultured in vitro. The source of these receptors is a human donor who had recovered from COVID-19.

The rearrangement uses TRBV5-1 and TRBJ2-3; tentative D call: TRBD1 (5 bases). The germline V and J ends were trimmed by 0 bases and 2 bases, with 7 bases remaining between them. The V gene's germline CDR1 is SGHRS and CDR2 YFSETQ. The CDR3 spans 14 residues. CDR3: CASSLEGLTDTQYF. DNA of the CDR3: TGCGCCAGCAGCTTGGAGGGGCTCACAGATACGCAGTATTTT.

This clonotype has only a few counts. The chain recombines TRBV5-1 with TRBJ2-5; D remains ambiguous. Trimming left V 2 bases short and J 5 bases short, with 4 bases between. In germline, CDR1 is SGHRS, CDR2 YFSETQ. This CDR3 has 11 residues. This CDR3 reads CASSFKETQYF. Written as DNA, the CDR3 is TGCGCCAGCAGCTTCAAGGAGACCCAGTACTTC.

This clonotype was detected a few times. The rearrangement links TRBV19 to TRBJ1-5, with D hard to call. This CDR3 contains 14 residues. Per germline, CDR1 LNHDA and CDR2 SQIVND (reference sequence). V lost 1 base and J lost 9, with 13 bases in between. The CDR3 nucleotides read TGTGCCAGTAGTATAGTGGGAGCATCTCGGCCCCAGCATTTT. This codes for CASSIVGASRPQHF.

A word on this clonotype: Relative to the germline gene, one junction end is altered; a read error may explain this. V gene TRBV7-2 combines with J gene TRBJ2-7, with D perhaps TRBD1 or TRBD2 (5 bases each). The germline gives CDR1 SGHTA, CDR2 FQGNSA. This CDR3 has 12 amino acids. CDR3 region: CASSDDLGRKYF. CDR3 coding DNA: TGCGCCAGCAGCGACGACCTGGGACGGAAGTACTTC.

Only a few counts were recorded for this clonotype. The chain has TRBV30 and TRBJ1-6; D is undetermined. The CDR3 totals 14 residues. Trimming removed 8 bases at V and 3 bases at J, with 14 bases between. CDR1 GTSNPN and CDR2 SVGIG come from the germline V gene (reference sequence). The CDR3 sequence: CARNGEDYNSPLHF. The CDR3 DNA sequence: TGTGCCCGCAATGGGGAGGACTATAATTCACCCCTCCACTTT.

The gene calls are TRBV24-1 and TRBJ2-5, with 11 bases lining up with TRBD2. Looked up from germline, CDR1 is KGHDR and CDR2 is SFDVKD. The ends lost 10 bases at V and 1 base at J; junction bases unmatched: 16. The CDR3 has 18 amino acids. CDR3 bases: TGTGCCACTGTTCGCAGCTTCGGGACTAGCGGCACCCAAGAGACCCAGTACTTC. This translates into CATVRSFGTSGTQETQYF.

This clonotype has only one observation. The chain joins TRBV7-8 to TRBJ2-3; no clear D. The length of the CDR3 is 13 residues. Germline values: CDR1 SGHVS, CDR2 FQNEAQ. V was clipped by 7 bases and J by 2 bases, with 10 bases between them. The CDR3 region is CASTRGYTDTQYF. The CDR3 bases are TGTGCCAGCACCCGAGGCTACACAGATACGCAGTATTTT.

The chain combines TRBV6-1 with TRBJ2-4; TRBD1 might be the D (5 bases). Germline V lookup: CDR1 MNHNS, CDR2 SASEGT. Trimming took 0 bases from V and 11 from J, leaving 11 bases between them. This CDR3 is built from 13 residues. In DNA, the CDR3 is TGTGCCAGCAGTGAAGCGTGGGGCCGGTTTCAGTACTTC. Protein product: CASSEAWGRFQYF.

The J gene is TRBJ2-5, the V gene TRBV6-1; weak D call: TRBD1 (5 bases). The length of the CDR3 is 15 residues. Trimming removed 4 bases from V and 5 bases from J, with 17 bases in between. Per germline, CDR1 MNHNS and CDR2 SASEGT. CDR3 residues: CASSGASRVVETQYF. DNA of the CDR3: TGTGCCAGCAGTGGAGCCTCCAGGGTGGTGGAGACCCAGTACTTC.

In this sample, this clonotype turned up a few times. The chain recombines TRBV14 with TRBJ1-3; D may be TRBD1 (5 bases). CDR3 length: 14 amino acids. V lost 1 base and J 4 bases, leaving 8 bases between the germline ends. The germline V gene has CDR1 SGHDN and CDR2 FVKESK. The CDR3 DNA reads TGTGCCAGCAGCCAAGGTGCAGGGGGAAACACCATATATTTT. Its protein product is CASSQGAGGNTIYF.